This TCR beta chain was documented in a study of T cell responses to AZD1222 COVID-19 vaccine. Measured with immunoSEQ multiplex PCR; TCRdb has only the in-frame clones, and not every one. The data show about 140,000 clones, 85% to 95% seen once. Study-wide findings and caveats: Of spike-specific TCRs, nearly half reportedly target regions left unmutated in variants.

Germline CDR1 SGHTA, CDR2 FQGNSA. V shed 5 bases, J shed 2 bases, and the junction held 6 bases outside the gene matches. The CDR3 runs 16 residues. Regarding this clone: No antigen is known for it.

This specimen was peripheral blood, taken on day 0 of AZD1222 vaccination. The receptor comes from an adult in good health. This sequence joins TRBV7-2 and TRBJ2-3, with 11 bases fitting TRBD1. The CDR3 DNA reads TGTGCCAGCAGCGCGGGACAGGGGGTGGTCACAGATACGCAGTATTTT. Its translation is CASSAGQGVVTDTQYF.